Following are 20 T cell receptor beta chains from one sample sequenced in a study of Tregs in tolerant kidney transplant recipients. Antigen specificity for these receptors is unknown. The data were produced by immunoSEQ multiplex PCR, yet TCRdb's version contains in-frame clones alone and is incomplete. The data hold 8,000 to 9,500 clones, with approximately 46% observed a single time. The source material was CD4+ T cells from blood cultured with allogeneic cells. The receptors here all came from a human donor in good health.

This chain links TRBV28 with TRBJ2-1; tentatively, D is TRBD2 (5 bases). V gave up 6 bases and J gave up 8 bases, with 14 bases separating them. There are 13 residues in the CDR3. Germline V CDR1 and CDR2: MDHEN, SYDVKM. CDR3 DNA sequence: TGTGCCAGCAGCTCACTGGACTTTGATGAGCAGTTCTTC. Translating it yields CASSSLDFDEQFF. Full variable domain (outside the CDR3, taken from reference TRBV28 and TRBJ2-1): DVKVTQSSRYLVKRTGEKVFLECVQDMDHENMFWYRQDPGLGLRLIYFSYDVKMKEKGDIPEGYSVSREKKERFSLILESASTNQTSMYLCASSSLDFDEQFFGPGTRLTVL.

CDR3: CASSPDSLAGGYNEQFF. CDR3 nucleotide sequence: TGTGCCAGCAGCCCCGACTCACTAGCGGGAGGTTACAATGAGCAGTTCTTC. The chain uses TRBV13 and TRBJ2-1; 12 bases match TRBD2. Looked up from germline, CDR1 is PRHDT and CDR2 is FYEKMQ (reference sequence). This CDR3 region has 17 residues. After removal of 5 bases from V and 4 bases from J, the junction contained 9 bases not matched to a gene. Full variable domain (rest looked up from reference TRBV13 and TRBJ2-1): AAGVIQSPRHLIKEKRETATLKCYPIPRHDTVYWYQQGPGQDPQFLISFYEKMQSDKGSIPDRFSAQQFSDYHSELNMSSLELGDSALYFCASSPDSLAGGYNEQFFGPGTRLTVL.

The chain uses TRBV5-1 and TRBJ1-4; 7 positions agree with TRBD1. Trimming cost V 0 bases and J 7 bases; bases outside gene matches: 9. This CDR3 has 16 amino acids. Per germline, CDR1 SGHRS and CDR2 YFSETQ. The CDR3 here is CASSLGQGGVGEKLFF. As DNA, the CDR3 is TGCGCCAGCAGCTTGGGACAGGGAGGGGTCGGTGAAAAACTGTTTTTT.

CDR3 sequence: CASSYQAGANVLTF. The CDR3 DNA follows: TGTGCCAGCAGTTACCAGGCTGGGGCCAACGTCCTGACTTTC. This chain links TRBV6-6 with TRBJ2-6, with unresolved D. V lost 2 bases, J lost 2 bases, and 4 bases lay in between. The CDR3 runs to 14 residues. Germline V gives CDR1 MNHNY, CDR2 SVGAGI (reference sequence).

This clone appeared a few times. The J gene is TRBJ1-1, the V gene TRBV6-6, with no clear D. Germline CDR1 is MNHNY and CDR2 is SVGAGI (reference sequence). CDR3 length: 14 residues. V was shortened by 6 bases and J by 1 base, with 12 bases between the two germline ends. CDR3 sequence (DNA): TGTGCCAGCAGCCGAGGACTGGCGAACACTGAAGCTTTCTTT. Its translation: CASSRGLANTEAFF.

This chain connects TRBV9 to TRBJ1-4, with unresolved D. V dropped 4 bases and J dropped 7 bases, with 14 bases sitting between them. CDR3 size: 14 residues. Germline loops: CDR1 SGDLS, CDR2 YYNGEE. The chain's CDR3 is CASSPRLPSEKLFF. In DNA form, the CDR3 reads TGTGCCAGCAGCCCCAGGCTGCCGAGTGAAAAACTGTTTTTT.

The chain is built from TRBV4-3 and TRBJ1-2, with 10 nucleotides matching TRBD1. The CDR3 sequence is 15 residues long. CDR1 and CDR2 (germline): LGHNA, YSLEER. The trim removed 6 bases at V and 2 bases at J, leaving 6 bases unmatched. The CDR3 loop is CASRPGTGVNYGYTF. CDR3 DNA sequence: TGCGCCAGCAGACCCGGGACAGGGGTAAACTATGGCTACACCTTC.

This clone was seen more than once but under ten times. This sequence joins TRBV7-2 and TRBJ1-1; D ambiguous. CDR1 is SGHTA and CDR2 is FQGNSA in the germline V gene. V was cut by 1 base and J by 1 base, with 10 bases left in between. The CDR3 spans 15 residues. The CDR3 region has the DNA TGTGCCAGCAGCTTAGGTCCGGCAGGGAACACTGAAGCTTTCTTT. Translation gives CASSLGPAGNTEAFF.

Written as DNA, the CDR3 is TGTGCCAGCAGCCGGCCGACAGCCAGACGGGAGACCCAGTACTTC. Translated: CASSRPTARRETQYF. The rearrangement joins TRBV6-5 to TRBJ2-5; possible D gene TRBD1, 5 bases. The V and J ends lost 6 bases and 5 bases respectively, with 19 bases between them. This CDR3 comprises 15 residues. CDR1 MNHEY and CDR2 SVGAGI come from the germline V gene.

This clone is medium-sized. The chain uses TRBV7-7 and TRBJ2-1; TRBD2 is a possible D gene (6 bases). Deletions cut 4 bases from V and 6 bases from J, with 10 bases between. CDR1 and CDR2 from the germline V gene are SSHAT and FNYEAQ (reference sequence). The CDR3 totals 13 residues. In DNA form, the CDR3 reads TGTGCCAGCAGCTCGGGACTTCTCAATGAGCAGTTCTTC. Its translation: CASSSGLLNEQFF.

V and J are TRBV10-3 and TRBJ2-3; possible D gene TRBD1, 6 bases. V lost 7 bases to trimming and J lost 1 base, with 6 bases between them. The CDR3 contains 12 residues. The germline gives CDR1 ENHRY, CDR2 SYGVKD. CDR3 loop: CAIKGGTDTQYF. Written as DNA, the CDR3 is TGTGCCATCAAGGGGGGCACAGATACGCAGTATTTT.

V is TRBV5-1 and J is TRBJ1-2; the match to TRBD1 covers 8 bases. Germline V gene sequence: CDR1 SGHRS, CDR2 YFSETQ. This CDR3 spans 18 amino acids. Trimming at V came to 2 bases and at J to 1 base, leaving 13 bases not matched to a gene. The CDR3 nucleotides read TGCGCCAGCAGCTTCTCAGGGGGCTTATTCAATTTTAACTATGGCTACACCTTC. It encodes CASSFSGGLFNFNYGYTF.

In its sample, this clone ranks as medium-sized. The chain combines TRBV25-1 with TRBJ2-1; a weak D match, TRBD1 (6 bases). CDR1 and CDR2 from the germline V gene are MGHDK and SYGVNS. The CDR3 length is 16 residues. V lost 4 bases, J lost 2 bases, and 15 bases lay in between. The DNA of the CDR3 is TGTGCCAGCAGTGTTCAGGGGCCCACGCCCTACAATGAGCAGTTCTTC. Amino acid sequence: CASSVQGPTPYNEQFF.

This clone was detected a few times. The genes are TRBV9 and TRBJ1-2; weak D call: TRBD1 (5 bases). CDR1 and CDR2 from the germline V gene are SGDLS and YYNGEE. Trimming removed 0 bases at V and 6 bases at J, with 12 bases between. The CDR3 consists of 14 residues. The CDR3 spells CASSVGFGGDGYTF. The CDR3 bases are TGTGCCAGCAGCGTAGGTTTCGGAGGGGATGGCTACACCTTC.

This clone was counted between two and nine times. V usage is TRBV9 and J usage is TRBJ2-5; 9 bases are a match to TRBD2. The CDR3 has 16 residues. Trimming at V came to 0 bases and at J to 4 bases, leaving 7 bases not matched to a gene. Looked up from germline, CDR1 is SGDLS and CDR2 is YYNGEE. The DNA of the CDR3 is TGTGCCAGCAGCGTAGAGGGCGGGGGGGCCAGAGAGACCCAGTACTTC. This sequence encodes CASSVEGGGARETQYF.

The gene calls are TRBV6-4 and TRBJ2-5, with 8 bases identical to TRBD2. This CDR3 region has 15 residues. CDR1 is MRHNA, CDR2 SNTAGT, per germline. The V gene end was trimmed by 3 bases and the J gene end by 7 bases; junction bases not matched to a gene: 10. CDR3 region: CASSDRGGAPRTQYF. CDR3 DNA: TGTGCCAGCAGTGATCGGGGGGGGGCTCCCCGGACCCAGTACTTC.

The chain recombines TRBV7-3 with TRBJ1-2; 8 nucleotides line up with TRBD1. This CDR3 is 12 amino acids long. Germline assignment: CDR1 SGHTA and CDR2 FQGTGA. The V and J ends lost 4 bases and 13 bases, in that order; junction bases with no gene match: 8. The CDR3 coding sequence is TGTGCCAGCAGCTCCCGGACAGGGCCTCCCACCTTC. This encodes CASSSRTGPPTF.

The chain links TRBV18 to TRBJ1-6; D not resolved. The CDR3 has 13 amino acids. V lost 2 bases to trimming and J lost 7 bases, with 6 bases between them. CDR1 is KGHSH, CDR2 LQKENI, per germline. CDR3 in DNA: TGTGCCAGCTCACCAGGGGTCAATTCACCCCTCCACTTT. Protein product: CASSPGVNSPLHF.

This clone has only a few counts. V and J are TRBV28 and TRBJ1-2; D not certain. Trimming pared 4 bases from V and 14 bases from J, leaving 17 bases between. Germline values: CDR1 MDHEN, CDR2 SYDVKM. CDR3 length: 12 amino acids. This chain's CDR3 is CASSSGPPPKTF. CDR3 DNA: TGTGCCAGCAGTTCGGGCCCCCCCCCAAAAACCTTC.

This chain uses TRBV19 with TRBJ1-5, with a tentative D call TRBD1 (5 bases). The CDR3 runs 17 residues. V lost 3 bases, J lost 0 bases, and 15 bases lay in between. The V gene's germline CDR1 is LNHDA and CDR2 SQIVND (reference sequence). CDR3 coding DNA: TGTGCCAGTAGTATCGACCAGGGAACCTATAGCAATCAGCCCCAGCATTTT. Translating it yields CASSIDQGTYSNQPQHF.